This T cell receptor beta chain was captured in a study of PD-1 blockade in mismatch repair-deficient tumors. The CDR3 totals 17 residues. V lost 5 bases to trimming and J lost 8 bases; unmatched junction nucleotides: 20. Germline values: CDR1 MRHNA, CDR2 SNTAGT. The table came from immunoSEQ multiplex PCR; TCRdb's copy has only in-frame clones and leaves some out. The repertoire holds about 100,000 clones, with over 75% as singletons. The TCR-sequenced patients were a few responders to pembrolizumab. The TCR was taken from an adult with mismatch repair-deficient cancer. The sample was peripheral blood, taken less than 37 weeks after starting pembrolizumab. This chain joins TRBV6-4 and TRBJ1-2, with TRBD1 identical over 7 bases. The CDR3 DNA reads TGTGCCAGCAGTCCTAACCCCGGACAGGCAGGGGTCGGGGGCTACACCTTC. Amino acid sequence: CASSPNPGQAGVGGYTF.